These 9 T cell receptor beta chains originate from one sample sequenced in a study of technical replicates of blood from several donors. Sequencing was performed with immunoSEQ multiplex PCR; in TCRdb, only in-frame clones are kept and a portion is missing. The sample has roughly 52,000 clones, 90% to 95% seen once. The sample consisted of PBMCs. The receptors stem from a human donor in good health. Some clones in this sample may be carry-over from other donors' samples.

The CDR3 DNA sequence: TGCGCCAGCAGCATGGACGGAGGACATCAGCCCCAGCATTTT. This encodes CASSMDGGHQPQHF. This chain connects TRBV5-1 to TRBJ1-5; D unclear. Germline assignment: CDR1 SGHRS and CDR2 YFSETQ. V lost 4 bases to trimming and J lost 5 bases, with 13 bases between them. The CDR3 is made up of 14 amino acids.

The chain joins TRBV6-5 to TRBJ1-2, with TRBD1 matching over 8 bases. With 2 bases clipped from V and 2 bases from J, the junction kept 4 bases outside the gene matches. There are 15 residues in the CDR3. Germline V CDR1 and CDR2: MNHEY, SVGAGI. CDR3 amino acids: CASSYVTGGNYGYTF. The CDR3 DNA reads TGTGCCAGCAGTTACGTCACAGGGGGAAACTATGGCTACACCTTC.

The chain recombines TRBV30 with TRBJ2-1; tentative D call: TRBD2 (6 bases). The CDR3 runs to 13 residues. The germline V gene has CDR1 GTSNPN and CDR2 SVGIG (reference sequence). The V and J ends lost 5 bases and 2 bases respectively, with 10 bases between them. The CDR3 bases are TGTGCCTGGGAGGCGGGGACCTACAATGAGCAGTTCTTC. It yields the protein CAWEAGTYNEQFF.

The chain combines TRBV6-5 with TRBJ2-7; the D gene is possibly TRBD2 (5 bases). Trimming removed 6 bases from V and 8 bases from J, with 17 bases in between. The germline V gene encodes CDR1 MNHEY and CDR2 SVGAGI. The CDR3 extends over 13 amino acids. For the CDR3, the DNA is TGTGCCAGCAGAGTTACATCGGCTAGCAAGCAGTACTTC. Translating gives CASRVTSASKQYF.

V and J are TRBV4-3 and TRBJ1-6; 7 nucleotides agree with TRBD1. The germline gives CDR1 LGHNA, CDR2 YSLEER. This CDR3 is 17 amino acids long. The V segment lost 1 base and the J segment 8 bases; nucleotides outside the gene matches: 11. The CDR3 sequence is CASSQVANRGADSPLHF. The CDR3 DNA reads as TGCGCCAGCAGCCAAGTCGCCAACAGGGGAGCGGATTCACCCCTCCACTTT.

The chain is built from TRBV28 and TRBJ2-7; D perhaps matches TRBD2 (5 bases). Trimming took off 5 bases at V and 7 bases at J, with 21 bases between the two ends. CDR3 length: 15 amino acids. The germline V gene has CDR1 MDHEN and CDR2 SYDVKM. The CDR3 here is CASSLVAWRTGEQYF. DNA for the CDR3: TGTGCCAGCAGTCTAGTTGCATGGCGGACGGGGGAGCAGTACTTC.

This rearrangement joins TRBV7-8 to TRBJ2-1, with D possibly being TRBD1 (5 bases). The germline V and J ends were trimmed by 3 bases and 10 bases, with 10 bases remaining between them. This CDR3 contains 12 residues. Germline V gives CDR1 SGHVS, CDR2 FQNEAQ. The CDR3 loop is CASSFHRREQFF. Here the CDR3 DNA reads TGTGCCAGCAGCTTTCACAGGAGAGAGCAGTTCTTC.

This clone was counted a single time. The chain has TRBV2 and TRBJ2-2; tentative D call: TRBD2 (6 bases). Trimming removed 8 bases from V and 2 bases from J, with 12 bases in between. The CDR3 spans 14 residues. Germline CDR1 is SNHLY and CDR2 is FYNNEI. Here the CDR3 reads CASGGQPNTGELFF. In DNA form, the CDR3 reads TGTGCCAGCGGAGGGCAGCCTAACACCGGGGAGCTGTTTTTT.

This chain uses TRBV5-1 with TRBJ2-3; TRBD1 agrees at 9 bases. Germline-derived CDR1 and CDR2 are SGHRS and YFSETQ. The CDR3 extends over 15 amino acids. Trimming cost V 5 bases and J 4 bases; bases outside gene matches: 8. The CDR3 sequence is CASRAGQGGPDTQYF. CDR3 sequence (DNA): TGCGCCAGCAGAGCGGGACAGGGCGGTCCAGATACGCAGTATTTT.